The 8 T cell receptor beta chains below were found in one sample sequenced in a study of radiation and T cells in renal cell carcinoma. Data came from immunoSEQ multiplex PCR; TCRdb stores just in-frame clones and leaves some out. Altogether 140,000 to 150,000 clones are present, less than 90% being singletons, with the ten largest covering around 4%. Time point defined: baseline pretreatment blood. This sample's treatment: 15 Gy SBRT to primary tumor, nephrectomy 4 weeks later. The sequenced sample was blood, obtained from a patient whose treatment included radiotherapy and nephrectomy. Receptors originate from a woman in her seventies with renal cell carcinoma.

CDR3 region: CASSPYGSRTTYNSPLHF. The CDR3, as DNA: TGTGCCAGCAGCCCCTACGGGTCCAGAACAACCTATAATTCACCCCTCCACTTT. The V gene is TRBV11-2, the J gene TRBJ1-6; D remains unclear. Germline V CDR1 and CDR2: SGHAT, FQNNGV. This CDR3 region has 18 residues. With 5 bases removed from V and 2 bases from J, the gap between germline ends came to 19 bases.

J is TRBJ2-5 and V is TRBV5-1; D gene uncertain. The CDR3 loop spans 12 amino acids. Germline CDR1 SGHRS, CDR2 YFSETQ. V was cut by 7 bases and J by 5 bases, with 12 bases left in between. The CDR3 DNA sequence: TGCGCCAGCGCCCGGCCGAGGGAGACCCAGTACTTC. Translation gives CASARPRETQYF.

J is TRBJ2-7 and V is TRBV13, with a tentative D call TRBD1 (6 bases). The V gene's germline CDR1 is PRHDT and CDR2 FYEKMQ (reference sequence). The CDR3 spans 14 residues. V shed 5 bases and J shed 5 bases, with 16 bases lying between them. In nucleotides, the CDR3 is TGTGCCAGCAGCCAGAGGCAGGGGAGTGACGAGCAGTACTTC. Amino acids: CASSQRQGSDEQYF.

In its sample, this clone was seen once. The V gene is TRBV14, the J gene TRBJ1-1, with 11 positions matching TRBD1. This CDR3 contains 15 residues. The germline gives CDR1 SGHDN, CDR2 FVKESK. The V gene end was trimmed by 2 bases and the J gene end by 5 bases; junction bases not matched to a gene: 4. The CDR3 is CASSQLGQGGTEAFF. The CDR3 region has the DNA TGTGCCAGCAGCCAATTGGGACAGGGGGGGACTGAAGCTTTCTTT.

Only one count was recorded for this clone. The genes are TRBV11-1 and TRBJ2-5; D tentatively reads TRBD1 or TRBD2 (5 bases each). V dropped 4 bases and J dropped 1 base, with 10 bases sitting between them. The CDR3 extends over 14 amino acids. The germline gives CDR1 SGHAT, CDR2 FQDESV (reference sequence). The CDR3 nucleotides are TGTGCCAGCAGCTCCGGGGCGATCCAAGAGACCCAGTACTTC. Encoded protein: CASSSGAIQETQYF.

The chain carries TRBV7-2 and TRBJ1-2; TRBD1 matches 7 bases. Trimming cost V 2 bases and J 7 bases; bases outside gene matches: 7. This CDR3 has 14 amino acids. Germline CDR1 and CDR2: SGHTA and FQGNSA. CDR3 residues: CASSLRQGTGGYTF. In DNA form, the CDR3 reads TGTGCCAGCAGCTTAAGACAGGGAACAGGTGGCTACACCTTC.

The chain couples TRBV6-1 to TRBJ2-3; D tentatively reads TRBD1 or TRBD2 (6 bases each). CDR3 length: 13 amino acids. Trimming took off 7 bases at V and 3 bases at J, with 11 bases between the two ends. CDR1 is MNHNS and CDR2 is SASEGT in the germline V gene. Here the CDR3 DNA reads TGTGCCAGCACCTGGAGGGGGACAGATACGCAGTATTTT. Translating it yields CASTWRGTDTQYF.

The CDR3 loop is CASSLFAGQGGMTEAFF. The CDR3 DNA reads as TGTGCCAGCAGCCTCTTTGCGGGACAGGGAGGTATGACTGAAGCTTTCTTT. V is TRBV7-6 and J is TRBJ1-1; TRBD1 matches 9 bases. The CDR3 spans 17 residues. J gave up 5 bases and V 5 bases, and 15 bases lay outside the gene matches. Germline CDR1 reads SGHVS; CDR2 reads FNYEAQ.